A selection of T cell receptor beta chains follows, all from one sample in a study of T-cell memory formation after mild COVID-19. TCRdb processed the 5' RACE reads anew with MiXCR; each CDR3 protein has one entry. The profile covers around 510,000 distinct CDR3 sequences, with roughly a fifth appearing a single time and roughly 9.1% taken by the ten largest. The sample taken for sequencing was PBMCs or a T cell subset sorted from them (not recorded which). All receptors derive from an adult woman who had mild COVID-19 (a few samples of this study predate the infection). Cell type and time point are not known. Each CDR3 is given with its conserved first and last residue. A D gene is named only where the DNA matches it firmly. Clone size appears in some rows only: once, few, many, or a class for an expanded clone.

TRBD1	TRBV3-1	TRBJ1-1	NA	TGTGCCAGCGTTACAGGGGCTGACACTGAAGCTTTCTTT	CASVTGADTEAFF
NA	TRBV6-2/TRBV6-3	TRBJ2-7	NA	TGTGCCAGCAGTTGGCATGGCAGTCTCTACGAGCAGTACTTC	CASSWHGSLYEQYF
TRBD2	TRBV5-1	TRBJ2-3	NA	TGCGCCAGCGGAACAGCGGGGGGGACGAATACGCAGTATTTT	CASGTAGGTNTQYF
TRBD1	TRBV7-2	TRBJ2-7	many	TGTGCCAGCAGCTTGGCGGGGACAGGGTCGGCGCAGTACTTC	CASSLAGTGSAQYF
NA	TRBV20-1	TRBJ1-1	few	TGCAGTGCTAGCAAACTACAGGGGAACACTGAAGCTTTCTTT	CSASKLQGNTEAFF
TRBD2	TRBV7-9	TRBJ2-3	NA	TGTGCCAGCAGGATGAGCGGGGCTAGCACAGATACGCAGTATTTT	CASRMSGASTDTQYF
NA	TRBV7-2	TRBJ2-3	many	TGTGCCAGCAGCCCGGACTACTTAAGCACAGATACGCAGTATTTT	CASSPDYLSTDTQYF
NA	TRBV24-1	TRBJ2-5	few	TGTGCCACCAGTGATAGGAGGGGTTCGTTACAAGAGACCCAGTACTTC	CATSDRRGSLQETQYF
TRBD1	TRBV25-1	TRBJ2-2	NA	TGTGCCAGCAGTGAGTGGACAGGGGACACCGGGGAGCTGTTTTTT	CASSEWTGDTGELFF
TRBD2	TRBV2	TRBJ2-4	few	TGTGCCAGCAGAGATCTAGCGGCTGCGGCCAAAAACATTCAGTACTTC	CASRDLAAAAKNIQYF
NA	TRBV7-9	TRBJ2-2	NA	TGTGCCAGCACCTCGAGGGAGACCGGGGAGCTGTTTTTT	CASTSRETGELFF
TRBD2	TRBV11-2	TRBJ2-4	few	TGTGCCAGCAGCTCGCTCCGGACTAGCGGGAGGCCCAAGGACATTCAGTACTTC	CASSSLRTSGRPKDIQYF
TRBD1	TRBV7-9	TRBJ2-5	few	TGTGCCAGCAGCCCCCGACAGGGGACGCAAGAGACCCAGTACTTC	CASSPRQGTQETQYF
NA	TRBV4-1	TRBJ2-7	many	TGCGCCAGCAGCCAAGTTCCCTCGGGCTTCTCCGAGCAGTACTTC	CASSQVPSGFSEQYF
NA	TRBV5-1	TRBJ1-1	NA	TGCGCCAGCAGCTCTGGAACGAACACTGAAGCTTTCTTT	CASSSGTNTEAFF
NA	TRBV5-1	TRBJ2-2	NA	TGCGCCAGCAGCTCAACGACAGCCCTCACCGGGGAGCTGTTTTTT	CASSSTTALTGELFF
NA	TRBV6-2/TRBV6-3	TRBJ1-2	NA	TGTGCCAGCAGTTACTCCTACCAGGGGCTTCAGGACTATGGCTACACCTTC	CASSYSYQGLQDYGYTF
NA	TRBV7-8	TRBJ1-1	NA	TGTGCCAGCAGCTTAGACAGCCTTGAAGCTTTCTTT	CASSLDSLEAFF
TRBD1	TRBV2	TRBJ1-1	NA	TGTGCCAGCAGTGTGACGGGGGATCCAGGGGGTGGCACTGAAGCTTTCTTT	CASSVTGDPGGGTEAFF
TRBD1	TRBV12-3/TRBV12-4	TRBJ2-5	NA	TGTGCCAGCAGTAGACCTCTGACAGGGGGCCAAGAGACCCAGTACTTC	CASSRPLTGGQETQYF
TRBD2	TRBV27	TRBJ2-1	few	TGTGCCAGCAGTGCTTACTACGGGGGGTCGGACAATGAGCAGTTCTTC	CASSAYYGGSDNEQFF
NA	TRBV7-2	TRBJ2-1	few	TGTGCCAGCGCCTCACAGTGGGACAATGAGCAGTTCTTC	CASASQWDNEQFF
TRBD2	TRBV20-1	TRBJ2-1	few	TGTAGTGCTACTTTTAGCGGGGGGTACCGGCAGTTCTTC	CSATFSGGYRQFF
TRBD2	TRBV29-1	TRBJ2-3	NA	TGCAGCGTTGAATTAACTCGGGGGGGCCGGGTAGATACGCAGTATTTT	CSVELTRGGRVDTQYF
TRBD1	TRBV5-1	TRBJ1-4	few	TGCGCCAGCAGCCTCACAGGGGTAACAACTAATGAAAAACTGTTTTTT	CASSLTGVTTNEKLFF
NA	TRBV5-5	TRBJ2-1	NA	TGTGCCAGCAGCTTCGGGTTTTACAATGAGCAGTTCTTC	CASSFGFYNEQFF
NA	TRBV29-1	TRBJ1-1	NA	TGCAGCGTAACGGACGGGAGTATGAACACTGAAGCTTTCTTT	CSVTDGSMNTEAFF
TRBD1	TRBV2	TRBJ1-1	few	TGTGCCAGCGGGACAGGGGTCATGAACACTGAAGCTTTCTTT	CASGTGVMNTEAFF
TRBD2	TRBV10-3	TRBJ2-3	NA	TGTGCCATCAGTGAGATGGGAGGGGGCACAGATACGCAGTATTTT	CAISEMGGGTDTQYF
TRBD2	TRBV29-1	TRBJ2-5	NA	TGCAGCGTTTCCCGGGAGACTAGCGGGAGGATCCACGGGTACTTC	CSVSRETSGRIHGYF
TRBD2	TRBV20-1	TRBJ2-1	NA	TGCAGTGCTAGAGATTGGCTAGCGGGAGGGCCGAGGAATGAGCAGTTCTTC	CSARDWLAGGPRNEQFF
NA	TRBV9	TRBJ2-7	NA	TGTGCCAGCAGCGTAGATCCGGCCTACGAGCAGTACTTC	CASSVDPAYEQYF
NA	TRBV28	TRBJ1-5	NA	TGTGCCAGCAGCCCAATTGGTTGGCAGCCCCAGCATTTT	CASSPIGWQPQHF
TRBD1	TRBV20-1	TRBJ1-2	few	TGCAGTGCCGATGACAGGGGGCGCAACTATGGCTACACCTTC	CSADDRGRNYGYTF
NA	TRBV7-6	TRBJ1-2	NA	TGTGCCAGCACCCTCGGGCCTCCTCACCTGGACTATGGCTACACCTTC	CASTLGPPHLDYGYTF
TRBD1	TRBV5-1	TRBJ2-7	few	TGCGCCAGCAGCTGGACAGGGTTGGGCGAGCAGTACTTC	CASSWTGLGEQYF
NA	TRBV7-9	TRBJ1-3	NA	TGTGCCAGCAGCCCGCAACAGGGTTCCGGAAACACCATATATTTT	CASSPQQGSGNTIYF